One sample yielded the 17 T cell receptor beta chains listed below, sequenced in a study of tumor-infiltrating lymphocytes in localized non-small cell lung cancer (dated by TCRdb to the early 2020s). Library generation was performed with the immunoSEQ multiplex PCR assay. In its TCRdb copy, this immuneACCESS table keeps in-frame sequences only and misses some clones. Where compared with another copy, unresolved V genes explain less than half of these, and the others have no known cause. This sample lists 15,000 or so clones; approximately 49% were detected once. The leading ten clones occupy roughly a sixth of the sample. Sequenced: lung tumor tissue. These receptors all stem from a human donor with non-small cell lung cancer.

This rearrangement joins TRBV14 to TRBJ2-7; D gene ambiguous. The germline V gene has CDR1 SGHDN and CDR2 FVKESK. Trimming removed 0 bases from V and 2 bases from J, with 8 bases in between. The CDR3 contains 14 residues. This chain's CDR3 is CASSQEGPAYEQYF. The CDR3 DNA reads TGTGCCAGCAGCCAAGAAGGGCCAGCCTACGAGCAGTACTTC. The full variable domain, rest sourced from reference TRBV14 and TRBJ2-7, is EAGVTQFPSHSVIEKGQTVTLRCDPISGHDNLYWYRRVMGKEIKFLLHFVKESKQDESGMPNNRFLAERTGGTYSTLKVQPAELEDSGVYFCASSQEGPAYEQYFGPGTRLTVT.

This chain uses TRBV5-1 with TRBJ1-4; D uncertain. The CDR3 is 15 residues long. CDR1 is SGHRS, CDR2 YFSETQ, per germline. The germline V and J ends were trimmed by 0 bases and 4 bases, with 10 bases remaining between them. The CDR3 bases are TGCGCCAGCAGCTTGGCCGGGCAGCGTAATGAAAAACTGTTTTTT. Its protein product is CASSLAGQRNEKLFF.

J is TRBJ2-3 and V is TRBV4-3; 7 bases line up with TRBD1. The V gene's germline CDR1 is LGHNA and CDR2 YSLEER. The CDR3 extends over 17 amino acids. Trimming at V came to 0 bases and at J to 0 bases, leaving 6 bases not matched to a gene. The DNA of the CDR3 is TGCGCCAGCAGCCAAGAAGGGGACAGATCTAGCACAGATACGCAGTATTTT. This codes for CASSQEGDRSSTDTQYF.

This clone was observed a handful of times. The CDR3 nucleotides read TGTGCCAGCAGCCGACGCCCGGGGGGGGCAGGGCTTGCGCAAGAGACCCAGTACTTC. Its translation is CASSRRPGGAGLAQETQYF. The chain is built from TRBV7-2 and TRBJ2-5, with TRBD2 matching over 8 bases. This CDR3 has 19 residues. The trim removed 5 bases at V and 2 bases at J, leaving 19 bases unmatched. Germline-derived CDR1 and CDR2 are SGHTA and FQGNSA.

This clone showed up many times. The chain couples TRBV4-2 to TRBJ1-1; tentatively, D is TRBD1 (6 bases). The CDR3 has 14 amino acids. The germline CDR1 and CDR2 sequences are LGHNA and YNFKEQ. Trimming cost V 4 bases and J 1 base, with 10 bases left between them. The CDR3 coding sequence is TGTGCCAGCAGCCTTCGGACAGAGAACACTGAAGCTTTCTTT. This sequence encodes CASSLRTENTEAFF.

As for this clone: The limits of the CDR3 on the DNA are not certain, so only TCRdb's listed CDR3 is given. The V gene is TRBV7-2, the J gene TRBJ2-2; the table calls TRBD2, which could not be checked here. Germline values: CDR1 SGHTA, CDR2 FQGNSA. Counting both end residues, the CDR3 totals 12 amino acids. The CDR3 here is CASSRRAGELFF.

The table lists this clone with a few counts. The chain combines TRBV9 with TRBJ1-6, with D uncertain. V was shortened by 3 bases and J by 7 bases, with 14 bases between the two germline ends. The CDR3 is 15 amino acids. CDR1 and CDR2 from the germline V gene are SGDLS and YYNGEE. The CDR3 sequence is CASSAAGQLNSPLHF. CDR3 DNA: TGTGCCAGCAGCGCCGCCGGTCAGTTAAATTCACCCCTCCACTTT.

V usage is TRBV2 and J usage is TRBJ1-5; 7 nucleotides agree with TRBD1. Germline CDR1 reads SNHLY; CDR2 reads FYNNEI. The CDR3 is made up of 13 amino acids. The V gene end was trimmed by 6 bases and the J gene end by 4 bases; junction bases not matched to a gene: 3. CDR3 bases: TGTGCCAGCAGCGACAGGGAAAATCAGCCCCAGCATTTT. It encodes CASSDRENQPQHF. Drawing the rest from reference TRBV2 and TRBJ1-5, the complete variable domain is EPEVTQTPSHQVTQMGQEVILRCVPISNHLYFYWYRQILGQKVEFLVSFYNNEISEKSEIFDDQFSVERPDGSNFTLKIRSTKLEDSAMYFCASSDRENQPQHFGDGTRLSIL.

This clone was counted once. The chain employs TRBV7-3 and TRBJ2-3; 13 bases are a match to TRBD2. Germline V gene lookup returns CDR1 SGHTA and CDR2 FQGTGA. V shed 1 base and J 6 bases; nucleotides not matched to a gene: 7. The CDR3 runs 17 residues. CDR3 in DNA: TGTGCCAGCAGCTTAAGGACTAGCGGGGGTGTTATGGATACGCAGTATTTT. It is translated as CASSLRTSGGVMDTQYF.

The chain combines TRBV5-1 with TRBJ1-2; perhaps TRBD1 as D (5 bases). This CDR3 comprises 13 residues. The V gene's germline CDR1 is SGHRS and CDR2 YFSETQ. The V and J ends lost 0 bases and 6 bases respectively, with 9 bases between them. In DNA form, the CDR3 reads TGCGCCAGCAGCTTGGGGCAGGGTCATGGCTACACCTTC. Amino acids: CASSLGQGHGYTF. The full variable domain, rest sourced from reference TRBV5-1 and TRBJ1-2, is KAGVTQTPRYLIKTRGQQVTLSCSPISGHRSVSWYQQTPGQGLQFLFEYFSETQRNKGNFPGRFSGRQFSNSRSEMNVSTLELGDSALYLCASSLGQGHGYTFGSGTRLTVV.

The rearrangement links TRBV5-1 to TRBJ1-2, with no clear D. Per the germline V gene, CDR1 is SGHRS and CDR2 is YFSETQ. V was shortened by 0 bases and J by 3 bases, with 3 bases between the two germline ends. CDR3 length: 12 amino acids. The chain's CDR3 is CASSLDYYGYTF. The CDR3 DNA follows: TGCGCCAGCAGCTTGGACTACTATGGCTACACCTTC.

This clone came up a few times. V gene TRBV30 combines with J gene TRBJ1-6, with D unclear. V lost 0 bases to trimming and J lost 7 bases, with 10 bases between them. The CDR3 loop spans 14 amino acids. Germline V lookup: CDR1 GTSNPN, CDR2 SVGIG (reference sequence). The CDR3 coding sequence is TGTGCCTGGAGTGTAGGGCCCGCAAATTCACCCCTCCACTTT. It codes for CAWSVGPANSPLHF.

The rearrangement joins TRBV15 to TRBJ2-7; possibly TRBD1 for D (5 bases). Trimming took 0 bases from V and 6 from J, leaving 12 bases between them. The CDR3 is 14 amino acids. Looked up from germline, CDR1 is LNHNV and CDR2 is YYDKDF (reference sequence). The CDR3 DNA follows: TGTGCCACCAGCAGAGACCCAGGGCGAGGCGAGCAGTACTTC. Protein sequence: CATSRDPGRGEQYF.

This clone was seen more than once but under ten times. The genes are TRBV4-2 and TRBJ1-1, with a weak D call TRBD1 (5 bases). V shed 3 bases and J shed 1 base, with 9 bases lying between them. From germline, CDR1 is LGHNA and CDR2 YNFKEQ. The CDR3 has 14 amino acids. The DNA of the CDR3 is TGTGCCAGCAGCCATGGGGCCGAGAACACTGAAGCTTTCTTT. Residues: CASSHGAENTEAFF.

The gene calls are TRBV7-9 and TRBJ1-5; D is ambiguous. Trimming left V 1 base short and J 5 bases short, with 12 bases between. Germline lookup yields CDR1 SEHNR and CDR2 FQNEAQ (reference sequence). The CDR3 contains 15 residues. In nucleotides, the CDR3 is TGTGCCAGCAGCTTAGGATGGACCGCGGATCAGCCCCAGCATTTT. It codes for CASSLGWTADQPQHF.

V and J are TRBV11-2 and TRBJ1-2; D is possibly TRBD1 (6 bases). CDR3 length: 16 residues. Germline V CDR1 and CDR2: SGHAT, FQNNGV. With 0 bases removed from V and 4 bases from J, the gap between germline ends came to 15 bases. The CDR3 spells CASSLDMTGDVYGYTF. The DNA for the CDR3 is TGTGCCAGCAGCTTAGATATGACAGGTGATGTCTATGGCTACACCTTC.

The chain recombines TRBV28 with TRBJ1-3; the D gene is possibly TRBD1 (5 bases). CDR1 is MDHEN and CDR2 is SYDVKM in the germline V gene. Trimming pared 3 bases from V and 4 bases from J, leaving 16 bases between. The CDR3 is 16 amino acids. CDR3 DNA: TGTGCCAGCAGTTTTAGGGGTGTTGGGTCGGGAAACACCATATATTTT. This encodes CASSFRGVGSGNTIYF.